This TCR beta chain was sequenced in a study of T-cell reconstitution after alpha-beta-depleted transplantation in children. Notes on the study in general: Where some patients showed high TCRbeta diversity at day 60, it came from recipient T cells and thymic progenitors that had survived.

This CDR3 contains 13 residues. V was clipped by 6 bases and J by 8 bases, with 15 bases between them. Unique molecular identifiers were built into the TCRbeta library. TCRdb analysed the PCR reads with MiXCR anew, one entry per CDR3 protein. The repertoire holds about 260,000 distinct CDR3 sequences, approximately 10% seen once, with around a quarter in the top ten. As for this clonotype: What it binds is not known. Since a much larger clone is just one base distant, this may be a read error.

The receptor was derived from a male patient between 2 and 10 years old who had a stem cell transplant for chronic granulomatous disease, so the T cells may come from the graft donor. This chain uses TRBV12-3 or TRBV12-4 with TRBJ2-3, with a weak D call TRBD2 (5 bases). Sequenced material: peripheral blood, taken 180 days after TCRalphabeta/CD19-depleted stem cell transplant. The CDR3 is CASSRTRGATQYF. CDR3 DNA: TGTGCCAGCAGCCGCACTCGGGGTGCTACGCAGTATTTT.